Shown below are 6 T cell receptor beta chains from a single sample sequenced in a study of metastatic and nonmetastatic thyroid tumors. TCRdb re-processed the PCR reads through MiXCR. The data show under 40,000 clones, roughly 15% seen once. No treatment of any kind had been given to any patient before thyroid surgery. The specimen was blood. These receptors were obtained from a male donor with papillary thyroid cancer or a benign thyroid nodule (not recorded which). Some clones in this sample may be carry-over from other donors' samples.

In its sample, this clone was seen many times. This CDR3 is also generated by other DNA sequences in the sample. The CDR3 DNA sequence: TGTGCCACGGCCGGGACACACAACACCGGGGAGCTGTTTTTT. Its protein is CATAGTHNTGELFF. This rearrangement joins TRBV19 to TRBJ2-2, with D possibly being TRBD1 (6 bases). V shed 10 bases and J shed 2 bases, with 14 bases lying between them. CDR1 is LNHDA and CDR2 is SQIVND in the germline V gene (reference sequence). The CDR3 length is 14 residues.

In its sample, this clone was seen a few times. CDR3 in amino acids: CASILMPDRGQETQYF. As DNA, the CDR3 is TGTGCCAGCATTCTAATGCCGGACAGGGGACAAGAGACCCAGTACTTC. The rearrangement joins TRBV27 to TRBJ2-5; 9 bases are shared with TRBD1. This CDR3 is 16 amino acids long. Germline trimming cut 7 bases from V and 2 bases from J; bases unmatched to any gene: 11. Germline CDR1 is MNHEY and CDR2 is SMNVEV (reference sequence).

In its sample, this clone was seen many times. Other DNA sequences in this specimen translate into the identical CDR3. The CDR3 reads CASSIGDGTDTQYF. Written as DNA, the CDR3 is TGTGCCAGTAGTATCGGGGATGGCACAGATACGCAGTATTTT. This chain uses TRBV19 with TRBJ2-3, with D maybe TRBD2 (5 bases). CDR3 length: 14 residues. The germline CDR1 and CDR2 sequences are LNHDA and SQIVND (reference sequence). Trimming pared 3 bases from V and 1 base from J, leaving 8 bases between.

In this sample, this clone turned up many times. The J gene is TRBJ2-5, the V gene TRBV12-3 or TRBV12-4; 11 nucleotides align to TRBD2. This CDR3 is built from 15 residues. The ends lost 4 bases at V and 2 bases at J; junction bases unmatched: 3. The CDR3 protein is CASSSSGGLQETQYF. DNA for the CDR3: TGTGCCAGCAGTTCTAGCGGGGGGCTGCAAGAGACCCAGTACTTC.

At least ten counts were recorded for this clone. The rearrangement uses TRBV9 and TRBJ1-1; no clear D. V lost 3 bases and J lost 4, with 7 bases in between. The V gene's germline CDR1 is SGDLS and CDR2 YYNGEE. This CDR3 has 12 amino acids. The CDR3 is CASSAYTTEAFF. The CDR3 DNA reads TGTGCCAGCAGCGCCTACACCACTGAAGCTTTCTTT.

The CDR3 region has the DNA TGCGCCAGCAGCCTAGGGGGCTATGGCTACACCTTC. Residues: CASSLGGYGYTF. This sequence joins TRBV4-3 and TRBJ1-2, with a weak D call TRBD1 (6 bases). Germline CDR1 LGHNA, CDR2 YSLEER. The CDR3 spans 12 residues. V lost 4 bases and J 4 bases, leaving 7 bases between the germline ends.